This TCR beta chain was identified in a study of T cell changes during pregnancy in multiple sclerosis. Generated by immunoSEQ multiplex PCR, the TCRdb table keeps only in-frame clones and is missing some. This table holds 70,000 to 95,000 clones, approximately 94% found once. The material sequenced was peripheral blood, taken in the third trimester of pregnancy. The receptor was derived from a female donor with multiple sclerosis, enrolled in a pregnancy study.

The CDR3 here is CASSFGTGGSYEQYF. Written as DNA, the CDR3 is TGTGCCAGCAGTTTCGGGACGGGAGGGTCCTACGAGCAGTACTTC. The chain links TRBV28 to TRBJ2-7; 8 bases line up with TRBD2. There are 15 residues in the CDR3. Per germline, CDR1 MDHEN and CDR2 SYDVKM. V shed 3 bases and J 1 base; nucleotides not matched to a gene: 5. Variable domain in full (rest from reference TRBV28 and TRBJ2-7): DVKVTQSSRYLVKRTGEKVFLECVQDMDHENMFWYRQDPGLGLRLIYFSYDVKMKEKGDIPEGYSVSREKKERFSLILESASTNQTSMYLCASSFGTGGSYEQYFGPGTRLTVT.